The following is a T cell receptor beta chain sequence with its context. Antigen specificity is unknown. This sample was included in a study of shared clonotypes between healthy human individuals. The study's findings and limits: The sampled material consisted only of blood, and tissue repertoires are likely to differ.

The CDR3 loop spans 15 amino acids. The J segment lost 6 bases and the V segment lost 2 bases, leaving 6 bases of the junction unmatched. Germline V gene data show CDR1 as MNHNS and CDR2 as SASEGT. Sequenced by immunoSEQ multiplex PCR; TCRdb stores in-frame clones only, minus some. The sample shows more than 2,000,000 clones, 90% to 95% of them seen only once. The chain combines TRBV6-1 with TRBJ1-4; 7 bases agree with TRBD1. Material: naive CD4+ T cells from PBMCs. This sample's subset: CD45RA+ positively selected. This TCR was recovered from a young man in good health. Some clones in this sample may be carry-over from other donors' samples. This CDR3 reads CASSERGQGDEKLFF. For the CDR3, the DNA is TGTGCCAGCAGTGAAAGGGGGCAGGGGGATGAAAAACTGTTTTTT.